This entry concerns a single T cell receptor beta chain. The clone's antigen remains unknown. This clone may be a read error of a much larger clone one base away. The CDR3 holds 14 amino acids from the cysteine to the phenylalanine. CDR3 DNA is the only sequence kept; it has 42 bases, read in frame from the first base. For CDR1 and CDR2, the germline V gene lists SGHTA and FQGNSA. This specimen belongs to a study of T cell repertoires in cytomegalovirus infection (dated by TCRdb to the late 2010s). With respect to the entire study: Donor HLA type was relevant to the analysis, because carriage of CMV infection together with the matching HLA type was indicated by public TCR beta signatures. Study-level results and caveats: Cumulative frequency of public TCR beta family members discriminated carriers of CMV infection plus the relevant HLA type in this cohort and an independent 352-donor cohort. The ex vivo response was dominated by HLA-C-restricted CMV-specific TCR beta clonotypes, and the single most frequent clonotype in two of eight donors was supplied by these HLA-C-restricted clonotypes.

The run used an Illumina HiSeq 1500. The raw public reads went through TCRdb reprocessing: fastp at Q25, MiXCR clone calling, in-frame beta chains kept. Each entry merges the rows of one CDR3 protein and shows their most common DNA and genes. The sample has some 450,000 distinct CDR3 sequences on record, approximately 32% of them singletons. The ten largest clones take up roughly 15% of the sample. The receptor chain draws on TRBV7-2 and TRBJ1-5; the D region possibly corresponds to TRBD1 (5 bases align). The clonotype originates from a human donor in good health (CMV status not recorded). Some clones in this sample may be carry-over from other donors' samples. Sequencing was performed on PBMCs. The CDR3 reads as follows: CASSKAGSNQPKHF. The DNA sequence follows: TGTGCCAGCAGCAAAGCAGGGAGCAATCAGCCCAAGCATTTT. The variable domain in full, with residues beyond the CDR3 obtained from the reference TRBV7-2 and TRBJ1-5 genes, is GAGVSQSPSNKVTEKGKDVELRCDPISGHTALYWYRQSLGQGLEFLIYFQGNSAPDKSGLPSDRFSAERTGGSVSTLTIQRTQQEDSAVYLCASSKAGSNQPKHFGDGTRLSIL.